The 17 T cell receptor beta chains below come from one sample, sequenced in a study of CD8 T cells in ankylosing spondylitis. MiXCR, run by TCRdb on the 5' RACE reads, gives a single entry per CDR3 protein. The data show around 39,000 distinct CDR3 sequences, approximately 9.9% seen once. The sequenced material came from synovial fluid, either unsorted or a sorted T cell fraction (not recorded which). The receptors come from a male donor with ankylosing spondylitis.

The V gene is TRBV7-3, the J gene TRBJ1-2; tentatively, D is TRBD1 (5 bases). V was cut by 5 bases and J by 5 bases, with 15 bases left in between. CDR3 length equals 14 residues. Germline V gives CDR1 SGHTA, CDR2 FQGTGA. CDR3 bases: TGTGCCAGCAGCCCGGGACCGCGACGTTATGGCTACACCTTC. This sequence encodes CASSPGPRRYGYTF.

The rearrangement joins TRBV7-8 to TRBJ2-5; 7 nucleotides match TRBD2. The length of the CDR3 is 14 residues. The V gene's germline CDR1 is SGHVS and CDR2 FQNEAQ. The V and J ends lost 2 bases and 2 bases, in that order; junction bases with no gene match: 2. The DNA of the CDR3 is TGTGCCAGCAGCTTATTCGGGGGGCAAGAGACCCAGTACTTC. Its translation: CASSLFGGQETQYF.

This clonotype has only a few counts. This chain joins TRBV27 and TRBJ1-1; a weak D match, TRBD1 (5 bases). This CDR3 region has 17 residues. Germline V gene lookup returns CDR1 MNHEY and CDR2 SMNVEV (reference sequence). V gave up 3 bases and J gave up 6 bases, with 23 bases separating them. CDR3 DNA sequence: TGTGCCAGCAGTTTCGGGACTTTATCACTTACTCGGGCTGAAGCTTTCTTT. Protein product: CASSFGTLSLTRAEAFF.

This clonotype was seen a few times. This chain connects TRBV20-1 to TRBJ2-7; D gene unclear. This CDR3 has 13 amino acids. Germline V CDR1 and CDR2: DFQATT, SNEGSKA (reference sequence). With 0 bases removed from V and 6 bases from J, the gap between germline ends came to 12 bases. This CDR3 is CSARDRAAFEQYF. The CDR3, as DNA: TGCAGTGCTAGAGATCGAGCTGCGTTCGAGCAGTACTTC.

In its sample, this clonotype was seen many times. This chain joins TRBV13 and TRBJ1-3; D remains unclear. The germline V gene encodes CDR1 PRHDT and CDR2 FYEKMQ (reference sequence). The germline V and J ends were trimmed by 1 base and 9 bases, with 4 bases remaining between them. The CDR3 totals 11 residues. The CDR3 here is CASSLASTIYF. The CDR3 bases are TGTGCCAGCAGCTTAGCCAGCACCATATATTTT.

The J gene is TRBJ1-4, the V gene TRBV11-1; 12 nucleotides agree with TRBD1. CDR3 length: 20 residues. J gave up 0 bases and V 5 bases, and 13 bases lay outside the gene matches. From germline, CDR1 is SGHAT and CDR2 FQDESV (reference sequence). CDR3 DNA: TGTGCCAGCAGCATAACTTCCGGGACAGGGGGCGAAGCAACTAATGAAAAACTGTTTTTT. Amino acid sequence: CASSITSGTGGEATNEKLFF.

At least ten counts were recorded for this clonotype. The chain carries TRBV20-1 and TRBJ2-1, with unresolved D. V was pared by 4 bases and J by 10 bases, with 11 bases between. CDR1 is DFQATT and CDR2 is SNEGSKA in the germline V gene (reference sequence). This CDR3 comprises 11 residues. The CDR3: CSATLRREQFF. CDR3 in DNA: TGCAGTGCTACATTAAGACGAGAGCAGTTCTTC.

This clonotype is a singleton in its sample. The rearrangement links TRBV19 to TRBJ2-7; TRBD2 might be the D (5 bases). This CDR3 region has 15 residues. The V end was cut by 4 bases, the J end by 1 base, with 14 bases between. Germline values: CDR1 LNHDA, CDR2 SQIVND (reference sequence). As DNA, the CDR3 is TGTGCCAGTAGTAAACTATTGACGGGATCCTACGAGCAGTACTTC. Translating gives CASSKLLTGSYEQYF.

CDR3 in amino acids: CASSARLADYNEQFF. DNA for the CDR3: TGTGCCAGCAGCGCCCGACTAGCGGATTACAATGAGCAGTTCTTC. The chain joins TRBV7-3 to TRBJ2-1; 9 nucleotides line up with TRBD2. In germline, CDR1 is SGHTA, CDR2 FQGTGA. V shed 5 bases and J 4 bases; nucleotides not matched to a gene: 6. This CDR3 comprises 15 residues.

The chain joins TRBV27 to TRBJ2-4; TRBD2 matches at 7 bases. V was pared by 3 bases and J by 11 bases, with 10 bases of the junction left unmatched. The CDR3 extends over 14 amino acids. CDR1 is MNHEY, CDR2 SMNVEV, per germline (reference sequence). This CDR3 reads CASSFTVSGGLQYF. The CDR3 DNA reads as TGTGCCAGCAGTTTTACGGTTTCGGGAGGTCTTCAGTACTTC.

This clonotype was detected ten times or more. The chain employs TRBV7-9 and TRBJ2-1; the D call may be TRBD1 or TRBD2 (6 bases each). Trimming pared 5 bases from V and 10 bases from J, leaving 18 bases between. Germline values: CDR1 SEHNR, CDR2 FQNEAQ (reference sequence). This CDR3 is built from 14 residues. The CDR3 is CASSPKEGVREQFF. CDR3 sequence (DNA): TGTGCCAGCAGCCCTAAGGAGGGGGTCAGGGAGCAGTTCTTC.

The rearrangement uses TRBV28 and TRBJ1-5; TRBD1 matches at 10 bases. Germline V lookup: CDR1 MDHEN, CDR2 SYDVKM. The ends lost 10 bases at V and 0 bases at J; junction bases unmatched: 24. This CDR3 is built from 21 residues. CDR3 amino acids: CAIARPGQGTYLIHSNQPQHF. CDR3 nucleotides: TGTGCCATCGCCAGGCCGGGACAGGGGACCTATCTTATTCATAGCAATCAGCCCCAGCATTTT.

This clonotype was found once. V and J are TRBV19 and TRBJ2-3; D is undetermined. This CDR3 contains 12 residues. V dropped 5 bases and J dropped 4 bases, with 7 bases sitting between them. Germline V lookup: CDR1 LNHDA, CDR2 SQIVND (reference sequence). The CDR3 reads CASSWSADTQYF. CDR3 DNA: TGTGCCAGTAGTTGGAGCGCAGATACGCAGTATTTT.

There are a few counts of this clonotype. Given a much more abundant clone one base away, this may be a read error. The chain couples TRBV30 to TRBJ2-1; D not resolved. Trimming took 5 bases from V and 4 from J, leaving 9 bases between them. This CDR3 spans 12 amino acids. The germline gives CDR1 GTSNPN, CDR2 SVGIG (reference sequence). DNA of the CDR3: TGTGCCTGGTGCCTAGTTTACAATGAGCAGTTCTTC. This sequence encodes CAWCLVYNEQFF.

This clonotype was counted a few times. The CDR3 reads CASSPWGGLRGTEAFF. CDR3 coding DNA: TGTGCCAGTAGTCCATGGGGCGGTCTCAGAGGCACTGAAGCTTTCTTT. The chain combines TRBV19 with TRBJ1-1, with D perhaps matching TRBD1 (5 bases). V was clipped by 5 bases and J by 4 bases, with 20 bases between them. This CDR3 has 16 amino acids. CDR1 is LNHDA and CDR2 is SQIVND in the germline V gene (reference sequence).

At least ten counts were recorded for this clonotype. The chain uses TRBV18 and TRBJ2-1, with unresolved D. V dropped 4 bases and J dropped 5 bases, with 12 bases sitting between them. CDR1 is KGHSH and CDR2 is LQKENI in the germline V gene. This CDR3 is built from 14 residues. CDR3: CASSQSPADNEQFF. As DNA, the CDR3 is TGTGCCAGCTCACAGTCCCCGGCGGACAATGAGCAGTTCTTC. Full variable domain (outside the CDR3, taken from reference TRBV18 and TRBJ2-1): NAGVMQNPRHLVRRRGQEARLRCSPMKGHSHVYWYRQLPEEGLKFMVYLQKENIIDESGMPKERFSAEFPKEGPSILRIQQVVRGDSAAYFCASSQSPADNEQFFGPGTRLTVL.

In its sample, this clonotype ranks as medium-sized (0.01 to 0.1%). V usage is TRBV7-9 and J usage is TRBJ1-5; D is undetermined. CDR1 is SEHNR and CDR2 is FQNEAQ in the germline V gene (reference sequence). This CDR3 has 13 residues. Trimming removed 5 bases from V and 0 bases from J, with 5 bases in between. As DNA, the CDR3 is TGTGCCAGCAGCGTCGATAGCAATCAGCCCCAGCATTTT. Its protein is CASSVDSNQPQHF. Combining the CDR3 with reference TRBV7-9 and TRBJ1-5 gives the whole variable domain DTGVSQNPRHKITKRGQNVTFRCDPISEHNRLYWYRQTLGQGPEFLTYFQNEAQLEKSRLLSDRFSAERPKGSFSTLEIQRTEQGDSAMYLCASSVDSNQPQHFGDGTRLSIL.